One and the same sample provided the 18 T cell receptor beta chains below, sequenced in a study of CD8 T cells in ankylosing spondylitis. Points from the study as a whole: Seemingly distinctive of ankylosing spondylitis blood was a TCR beta motif formed by eight highly homologous variants.

Their antigens remain unidentified. Using its own MiXCR run on the 5' RACE reads, TCRdb lists one record per CDR3 protein. This sample yields 470,000 or so distinct CDR3 sequences, of which about 25% are seen a single time; about 1% belongs to the top ten. Input material: blood, either unsorted or a sorted T cell fraction (not recorded which). The receptors were sampled from a male donor with ankylosing spondylitis.

The rearrangement uses TRBV15 and TRBJ1-2; D not certain. Deletions cut 3 bases from V and 1 base from J, with 9 bases between. The CDR3 sequence is 14 residues long. The germline V gene encodes CDR1 LNHNV and CDR2 YYDKDF (reference sequence). Here the CDR3 DNA reads TGTGCCACCAGCAGGACAACCTATAACTATGGCTACACCTTC. Protein sequence: CATSRTTYNYGYTF.

This chain uses TRBV5-1 with TRBJ2-7; 7 bases fit TRBD2. Germline loops: CDR1 SGHRS, CDR2 YFSETQ. Unmatched junction bases numbered 8, after V lost 3 bases and J lost 2 bases. CDR3 length: 15 residues. CDR3 DNA: TGCGCCAGCAGCTGGACGCCGGCGGGAGCCTACGAGCAGTACTTC. This gives the protein CASSWTPAGAYEQYF.

In this sample, this clonotype turned up many times. V usage is TRBV7-2 and J usage is TRBJ2-5; 7 bases map to TRBD2. Germline values: CDR1 SGHTA, CDR2 FQGNSA. The CDR3 contains 16 residues. After removal of 5 bases from V and 0 bases from J, the junction contained 9 bases not matched to a gene. The DNA of the CDR3 is TGTGCCAGCAGCCACACTAGCGCCTTATACCAAGAGACCCAGTACTTC. It translates to CASSHTSALYQETQYF.

The chain carries TRBV4-1 and TRBJ2-1; weak D call: TRBD2 (5 bases). V was pared by 0 bases and J by 9 bases, with 9 bases between. The germline CDR1 and CDR2 sequences are MGHRA and YSYEKL. This CDR3 comprises 13 residues. The CDR3: CASSQESGSEQFF. DNA of the CDR3: TGCGCCAGCAGCCAAGAATCGGGGAGTGAGCAGTTCTTC.

This clonotype has more than one count but fewer than ten. This chain links TRBV7-9 with TRBJ2-3; D unresolved. Germline V gene lookup returns CDR1 SEHNR and CDR2 FQNEAQ (reference sequence). This CDR3 region has 12 residues. Trimming removed 6 bases at V and 2 bases at J, with 6 bases between. This CDR3 reads CASSVTTDTQYF. The CDR3 DNA is TGTGCCAGCAGTGTGACCACAGATACGCAGTATTTT.

The V and J genes are TRBV29-1 and TRBJ1-1; no clear D. The CDR3 loop spans 12 amino acids. Between the trimmed V and J ends, which lost 6 bases and 8 bases, there was a span of 16 bases. Germline CDR1 is SQVTM and CDR2 is ANQGSEA. The CDR3 sequence: CSVAPSREEAFF. In nucleotides, the CDR3 is TGCAGCGTGGCGCCCAGTAGGGAAGAAGCTTTCTTT.

Only a few counts were recorded for this clonotype. This chain links TRBV19 with TRBJ1-5, with TRBD1 identical over 10 bases. CDR1 is LNHDA, CDR2 SQIVND, per germline (reference sequence). V dropped 6 bases and J dropped 7; count of bases not matched to a gene: 6. This CDR3 is 14 amino acids long. CDR3 sequence (DNA): TGTGCCAGTAGGCCGGGACAGGGGTCCCAGCCCCAGCATTTT. It yields the protein CASRPGQGSQPQHF.

This clonotype was observed a handful of times. This CDR3 reads CASSRLAGGGDEQFF. The CDR3 nucleotides read TGTGCCAGCAGTCGACTAGCGGGAGGAGGCGATGAGCAGTTCTTC. The rearrangement links TRBV25-1 to TRBJ2-1, with 13 bases fitting TRBD2. The CDR3 sequence is 15 residues long. Per the germline V gene, CDR1 is MGHDK and CDR2 is SYGVNS. V was clipped by 5 bases and J by 8 bases; unmatched bases: 6. The full variable domain, completed using reference TRBV25-1 and TRBJ2-1, is EADIYQTPRYLVIGTGKKITLECSQTMGHDKMYWYQQDPGMELHLIHYSYGVNSTEKGDLSSESTVSRIRTEHFPLTLESARPSHTSQYLCASSRLAGGGDEQFFGPGTRLTVL.

The chain links TRBV9 to TRBJ1-2; TRBD1 matches 7 bases. Germline CDR1 reads SGDLS; CDR2 reads YYNGEE. The CDR3 spans 15 residues. With V trimmed by 3 bases and J by 5 bases, 10 bases remained unmatched. CDR3 in amino acids: CASSASRQGAYGYTF. The CDR3 coding sequence is TGTGCCAGCAGCGCCTCCAGACAGGGAGCGTATGGCTACACCTTC.

The DNA for the CDR3 is TGCAGTGCGAGGGACTACCGCACAGATACGCAGTATTTT. This encodes CSARDYRTDTQYF. V gene TRBV20-1 combines with J gene TRBJ2-3, with 7 bases that match TRBD2. Germline assignment: CDR1 DFQATT and CDR2 SNEGSKA (reference sequence). The CDR3 is 13 amino acids. J lost 1 base, V lost 6 bases, and 4 bases had no gene match.

The chain has TRBV29-1 and TRBJ2-3; D is possibly TRBD2 (6 bases). Trimming removed 6 bases from V and 4 bases from J, with 14 bases in between. Germline V gene data show CDR1 as SQVTM and CDR2 as ANQGSEA. This CDR3 is 13 amino acids long. The CDR3 coding sequence is TGCAGCGTCGCGCGGGATGGTGCAGATACGCAGTATTTT. Translated: CSVARDGADTQYF.

This clonotype has at least ten counts. The chain recombines TRBV12-3 or TRBV12-4 with TRBJ2-1; 7 bases align to TRBD2. The CDR3 consists of 18 residues. V lost 1 base and J lost 2; bases outside the gene matches: 11. The CDR3 sequence: CASSLVVLLARTYNEQFF. The CDR3 coding sequence is TGTGCCAGCAGTTTAGTAGTCTTACTAGCGCGGACCTACAATGAGCAGTTCTTC.

J is TRBJ2-5 and V is TRBV5-1; D unclear. Germline-derived CDR1 and CDR2 are SGHRS and YFSETQ. Trimming took 0 bases from V and 5 from J, leaving 11 bases between them. The CDR3 has 14 amino acids. In nucleotides, the CDR3 is TGCGCCAGCAGCTTGGAAGCGCATGGTGAGACCCAGTACTTC. Protein sequence: CASSLEAHGETQYF.

In this sample, this clonotype turned up a few times. The chain is built from TRBV20-1 and TRBJ2-2, with no clear D. The germline V gene has CDR1 DFQATT and CDR2 SNEGSKA (reference sequence). The CDR3 has 13 amino acids. V lost 3 bases and J 1 base, leaving 6 bases between the germline ends. In DNA form, the CDR3 reads TGCAGTGCTAGTGGCCAGAACACCGGGGAGCTGTTTTTT. Protein product: CSASGQNTGELFF.

A word on this clonotype: Here the CDR3 omits its conserved ending phenylalanine or tryptophan, so a read error is the likely source. The CDR3 loop is CASSLGWSYEQYA. CDR3 bases: TGTGCCAGCAGCTTAGGGTGGAGCTACGAGCAGTACGCC. The chain combines TRBV11-2 with TRBJ2-7; the D is unclear. The CDR3 loop spans 13 amino acids. In germline, CDR1 is SGHAT, CDR2 FQNNGV. V lost 1 base to trimming and J lost 3 bases, with 7 bases between them.

This clonotype was seen more than once but under ten times. This sequence joins TRBV20-1 and TRBJ1-2, with a tentative D call TRBD1 (5 bases). The V end was cut by 5 bases, the J end by 6 bases, with 19 bases between. The CDR3 consists of 14 residues. The V gene's germline CDR1 is DFQATT and CDR2 SNEGSKA (reference sequence). The CDR3 protein is CSAVYVGQGNGYTF. The CDR3 nucleotides read TGCAGTGCTGTGTATGTGGGGCAAGGGAATGGCTACACCTTC.

This sequence joins TRBV2 and TRBJ1-6; D remains unclear. The ends were cut back, 2 bases at V and 0 bases at J, with 11 bases in the middle. Germline CDR1 and CDR2: SNHLY and FYNNEI. The CDR3 sequence is 17 residues long. As DNA, the CDR3 is TGTGCCAGCAGTGAAAGGACGTCCGGCTCCTATAATTCACCCCTCCACTTT. Translating it yields CASSERTSGSYNSPLHF.

V and J are TRBV5-5 and TRBJ2-2; D is uncertain. Germline CDR1 SGHKS, CDR2 YYEKEE (reference sequence). CDR3 length equals 15 residues. V lost 0 bases to trimming and J lost 4 bases, with 10 bases between them. The CDR3 here is CASSLVLGRTGELFF. CDR3 sequence (DNA): TGTGCCAGCAGCTTGGTGCTAGGTCGCACCGGGGAGCTGTTTTTT.